This entry lists 25 T cell receptor beta chains sequenced from one sample in a study of T cell responses to AZD1222 COVID-19 vaccine. Using immunoSEQ multiplex PCR, the repertoire was profiled, and TCRdb retains in-frame clones only, with some absent. The data show about 200,000 clones, more than 90% seen once. The sequences come from peripheral blood, collected 28 days after the second dose of the MenACWY control vaccine. These receptors were collected from an adult who received the MenACWY meningococcal vaccine as a control.

Of note for this clone: The junction does not match germline at one end; this may be a read error. The chain couples TRBV2 to TRBJ2-7; TRBD1 matches at 8 bases. This CDR3 spans 11 amino acids. In germline, CDR1 is SNHLY, CDR2 FYNNEI. This chain's CDR3 is CASRTLGQALF. The CDR3 DNA reads as TGTGCCAGCAGGACCTTGGGACAGGCCCTCTTC.

The genes are TRBV6-2 or TRBV6-3 and TRBJ2-5; D remains ambiguous. The CDR3 is 18 amino acids. Trimming removed 1 base from V and 0 bases from J, with 18 bases in between. Germline values: CDR1 MNHEY, CDR2 SVGEGT. The chain's CDR3 is CASSYWPLGKGDQETQYF. In nucleotides, the CDR3 is TGTGCCAGCAGTTACTGGCCCTTAGGTAAGGGTGACCAAGAGACCCAGTACTTC.

The chain employs TRBV11-3 and TRBJ2-3, with TRBD2 matching over 14 bases. CDR1 is SGHNT and CDR2 is YENEEA in the germline V gene. J gave up 6 bases and V 5 bases, and 10 bases lay outside the gene matches. This CDR3 is 17 amino acids long. DNA for the CDR3: TGTGCCAGCAGCCGAACTAGACTAGCGGGAGGGTCGGATACGCAGTATTTT. It specifies CASSRTRLAGGSDTQYF. Using reference TRBV11-3 and TRBJ2-3 for the parts outside the CDR3, the full variable domain is EAGVVQSPRYKIIEKKQPVAFWCNPISGHNTLYWYLQNLGQGPELLIRYENEEAVDDSQLPKDRFSAERLKGVDSTLKIQPAELGDSAVYLCASSRTRLAGGSDTQYFGPGTRLTVL.

The chain recombines TRBV5-1 with TRBJ2-5; D uncertain. V gave up 0 bases and J gave up 3 bases, with 9 bases separating them. CDR3 length: 14 residues. Germline V gives CDR1 SGHRS, CDR2 YFSETQ. The CDR3 sequence: CASSLAGSKETQYF. The CDR3 DNA reads TGCGCCAGCAGCTTGGCCGGTAGTAAAGAGACCCAGTACTTC.

The V gene is TRBV5-1, the J gene TRBJ2-3; 7 nucleotides line up with TRBD1. The CDR3 covers 14 residues. J gave up 5 bases and V 0 bases, and 3 bases lay outside the gene matches. In germline, CDR1 is SGHRS, CDR2 YFSETQ. The CDR3 sequence is CASSLDRGGDTQYF. CDR3 DNA: TGCGCCAGCAGCTTGGACAGGGGTGGAGATACGCAGTATTTT.

This clone was seen just once. The chain couples TRBV21-1 to TRBJ2-7. TRBV21-1 is recorded as a pseudogene. The CDR3 sequence is 17 residues long. The CDR3 DNA sequence: TGTGCCAGCAGCCACAAACATCCGGAACCGCCGCTCTACGAGCAGTACTTC. Protein: CASSHKHPEPPLYEQYF.

The V call is TRBV19, the J call TRBJ1-4, with D possibly matching TRBD1 (5 bases). The CDR3 has 13 amino acids. Germline CDR1 LNHDA, CDR2 SQIVND (reference sequence). V was cut by 7 bases and J by 7 bases, with 13 bases left in between. CDR3 residues: CASTGVRGEKLFF. The CDR3 DNA reads TGTGCCAGTACGGGCGTAAGGGGTGAAAAACTGTTTTTT.

The J gene is TRBJ1-2, the V gene TRBV7-2; no clear D gene. The CDR3 length is 14 residues. The germline V gene encodes CDR1 SGHTA and CDR2 FQGNSA. V shed 1 base and J shed 5 bases, with 11 bases lying between them. Written as DNA, the CDR3 is TGTGCCAGCAGCTTAGGTGCAGGAGGATATGGCTACACCTTC. Its protein is CASSLGAGGYGYTF.

J is TRBJ2-1 and V is TRBV28; 10 nucleotides match TRBD2. The CDR3 has 16 amino acids. Trimming cost V 6 bases and J 7 bases; bases outside gene matches: 12. Germline V gene sequence: CDR1 MDHEN, CDR2 SYDVKM. The CDR3 region has the DNA TGTGCCAGCAGGGGACCCCCGGGACTAGCGAGAAATGAGCAGTTCTTC. Translated: CASRGPPGLARNEQFF.

This clone has only one observation. CDR3 region: CASSLEASSNYGYTF. The CDR3 DNA reads as TGTGCCAGCAGCTTGGAGGCATCAAGTAACTATGGCTACACCTTC. The chain combines TRBV5-4 with TRBJ1-2; D unresolved. Germline-derived CDR1 and CDR2 are SGHNT and YYREEE (reference sequence). CDR3 length equals 15 residues. V lost 0 bases and J lost 1, with 10 bases in between.

Here the CDR3 reads CASSFGTSGRGREQYF. In nucleotides, the CDR3 is TGTGCCAGCAGTTTCGGGACTAGCGGCAGGGGGAGGGAGCAGTACTTC. The chain employs TRBV27 and TRBJ2-7; the match to TRBD2 covers 11 bases. The J segment lost 7 bases and the V segment lost 3 bases, leaving 11 bases of the junction unmatched. CDR1 is MNHEY, CDR2 SMNVEV, per germline (reference sequence). The CDR3 extends over 16 amino acids.

CDR3 residues: CASSHAARATFRAEQYF. CDR3 DNA: TGTGCCAGCAGCCATGCGGCCCGGGCCACCTTTCGGGCCGAGCAGTACTTC. The chain employs TRBV3-1 (or the pseudogene TRBV3-2) and TRBJ2-7; D uncertain. CDR1 and CDR2 (germline): LGHDT, YNNKEL (reference sequence). The CDR3 length is 17 residues. Trimming took off 3 bases at V and 6 bases at J, with 24 bases between the two ends.

The rearrangement links TRBV5-1 to TRBJ1-6; D unresolved. V lost 4 bases and J lost 9, with 23 bases in between. CDR3 size: 17 residues. Germline V gene data show CDR1 as SGHRS and CDR2 as YFSETQ. CDR3 DNA: TGCGCCAGCAGCGCCCAAGGAGGCAGGTCGGCCATTTCACCCCTCCACTTT. Protein: CASSAQGGRSAISPLHF. Full variable domain (remainder filled in from reference TRBV5-1 and TRBJ1-6): KAGVTQTPRYLIKTRGQQVTLSCSPISGHRSVSWYQQTPGQGLQFLFEYFSETQRNKGNFPGRFSGRQFSNSRSEMNVSTLELGDSALYLCASSAQGGRSAISPLHFGNGTRLTVT.

The chain links TRBV28 to TRBJ2-5; 10 bases are shared with TRBD1. Germline CDR1 MDHEN, CDR2 SYDVKM. CDR3 length: 16 amino acids. J lost 3 bases, V lost 6 bases, and 10 bases had no gene match. The chain's CDR3 is CASSLTGTGEEETQYF. The CDR3 DNA is TGTGCCAGCAGCCTAACCGGGACAGGGGAGGAAGAGACCCAGTACTTC. Drawing the rest from reference TRBV28 and TRBJ2-5, the complete variable domain is DVKVTQSSRYLVKRTGEKVFLECVQDMDHENMFWYRQDPGLGLRLIYFSYDVKMKEKGDIPEGYSVSREKKERFSLILESASTNQTSMYLCASSLTGTGEEETQYFGPGTRLLVL.

This chain connects TRBV30 to TRBJ1-3, with D uncertain. The germline CDR1 and CDR2 sequences are GTSNPN and SVGIG (reference sequence). The CDR3 length is 11 residues. V lost 4 bases, J lost 4 bases, and 5 bases lay in between. CDR3 bases: TGTGCCTGGACCGCAGGAAACACCATATATTTT. It encodes CAWTAGNTIYF. Supplemented by reference TRBV30 and TRBJ1-3, the full variable domain reads SQTIHQWPATLVQPVGSPLSLECTVEGTSNPNLYWYRQAAGRGLQLLFYSVGIGQISSEVPQNLSASRPQDRQFILSSKKLLLSDSGFYLCAWTAGNTIYFGEGSWLTVV.

The genes are TRBV6-1 and TRBJ1-5, with D possibly TRBD1 on 5 matching bases. Germline values: CDR1 MNHNS, CDR2 SASEGT. The V and J ends lost 1 base and 2 bases respectively, with 15 bases between them. The CDR3 consists of 17 residues. The chain's CDR3 is CASSEGWGSGGNQPQHF. In DNA, the CDR3 is TGTGCCAGCAGTGAAGGGTGGGGCTCGGGTGGCAATCAGCCCCAGCATTTT.

As to this clone: At one of its ends the junction is not consistent with the germline gene, which may arise from a read error. This rearrangement joins TRBV11-3 to TRBJ2-5; 7 bases are shared with TRBD2. Per germline, CDR1 SGHNT and CDR2 YENEEA. The CDR3 contains 14 residues. The CDR3, as DNA: TGTGCCGGCAGCTTATCGGGGGGACAAGAGACCCAGTACTTC. It encodes CAGSLSGGQETQYF.

This chain uses TRBV6-2 or TRBV6-3 with TRBJ1-5, with D unclear. This CDR3 comprises 16 residues. Germline V lookup: CDR1 MNHEY, CDR2 SVGEGT. V lost 6 bases and J lost 2, with 17 bases in between. The CDR3 spells CASSLPYASRNQPQHF. CDR3 coding DNA: TGTGCCAGCAGCCTACCTTATGCCAGTCGCAATCAGCCCCAGCATTTT.

This rearrangement joins TRBV9 to TRBJ1-4; D perhaps matches TRBD1 (6 bases). Per germline, CDR1 SGDLS and CDR2 YYNGEE. CDR3 length equals 16 residues. Trimming took off 4 bases at V and 0 bases at J, with 13 bases between the two ends. CDR3 sequence: CASSPGTIATNEKLFF. The CDR3 nucleotides are TGTGCCAGCAGCCCCGGGACAATTGCAACTAATGAAAAACTGTTTTTT.

This chain uses TRBV7-6 with TRBJ2-7; 15 nucleotides match TRBD2. CDR3 length equals 18 residues. Germline V lookup: CDR1 SGHVS, CDR2 FNYEAQ. The V and J ends lost 1 base and 1 base, in that order; junction bases with no gene match: 5. The CDR3 spells CASSLEGLAGGRSYEQYF. In DNA form, the CDR3 reads TGTGCCAGCAGCTTAGAGGGACTAGCGGGAGGTCGGTCCTACGAGCAGTACTTC. Filled out from reference TRBV7-6 and TRBJ2-7, the complete variable domain reads GAGVSQSPRYKVTKRGQDVALRCDPISGHVSLYWYRQALGQGPEFLTYFNYEAQQDKSGLPNDRFSAERPEGSISTLTIQRTEQRDSAMYRCASSLEGLAGGRSYEQYFGPGTRLTVT.

The chain joins TRBV28 to TRBJ1-2; D call uncertain. CDR3 size: 15 residues. V lost 6 bases, J lost 6 bases, and 20 bases lay in between. Per the germline V gene, CDR1 is MDHEN and CDR2 is SYDVKM. CDR3 sequence reads: CASRDIPRVRNGYTF. CDR3 nucleotides: TGTGCCAGCAGAGATATTCCCCGGGTAAGGAATGGCTACACCTTC.

The genes are TRBV7-2 and TRBJ1-5; TRBD1 matches 8 bases. The ends lost 2 bases at V and 7 bases at J; junction bases unmatched: 10. There are 16 residues in the CDR3. CDR1 is SGHTA and CDR2 is FQGNSA in the germline V gene. The chain's CDR3 is CASSLLDSGGVQPQHF. CDR3 bases: TGTGCCAGCAGCTTATTGGATTCAGGGGGCGTACAGCCCCAGCATTTT.

J is TRBJ1-1 and V is TRBV11-3; D call uncertain. Germline V gives CDR1 SGHNT, CDR2 YENEEA. The length of the CDR3 is 14 residues. The V gene lost 5 bases and the J gene lost 4 bases, with 14 bases spanning the gap. CDR3 sequence (DNA): TGTGCCAGCAGCCCGACGGGAAGTGGCACTGAAGCTTTCTTT. Protein product: CASSPTGSGTEAFF.

J is TRBJ1-6 and V is TRBV5-1; unclear D gene. Germline V CDR1 and CDR2: SGHRS, YFSETQ. The CDR3 has 14 amino acids. V was pared by 4 bases and J by 5 bases, with 10 bases between. CDR3 amino acids: CASSPEADNSPLHF. The CDR3 DNA follows: TGCGCCAGCAGCCCAGAAGCGGATAATTCACCCCTCCACTTT.

The chain uses TRBV19 and TRBJ1-3, with D possibly being TRBD1 (5 bases). V lost 2 bases to trimming and J lost 4 bases, with 6 bases between them. CDR3 length equals 13 residues. Looked up from germline, CDR1 is LNHDA and CDR2 is SQIVND (reference sequence). CDR3 nucleotides: TGTGCCAGTAGTATAACAGGCGGAAACACCATATATTTT. It codes for CASSITGGNTIYF. The complete variable domain, with remaining parts taken from reference TRBV19 and TRBJ1-3, reads DGGITQSPKYLFRKEGQNVTLSCEQNLNHDAMYWYRQDPGQGLRLIYYSQIVNDFQKGDIAEGYSVSREKKESFPLTVTSAQKNPTAFYLCASSITGGNTIYFGEGSWLTVV.